This entry lists 18 T cell receptor beta chains sequenced from one sample in a study of T-cell memory formation after mild COVID-19. TCRdb re-analysed the 5' RACE reads in MiXCR, keeping a single row per CDR3 protein. The sample includes 300,000 to 400,000 distinct CDR3 sequences, around 13% of them seen just once. Sequenced sample: PBMCs or a T cell subset sorted from them (not recorded which). The source of these receptors is a man aged 18 to 29 who had mild COVID-19 (a few samples of this study predate the infection). Cell type and time point are not known.

The chain joins TRBV3-1 to TRBJ2-7; D call uncertain. CDR1 LGHDT and CDR2 YNNKEL come from the germline V gene (reference sequence). Between the trimmed V and J ends, which lost 5 bases and 6 bases, there was a span of 14 bases. The CDR3 totals 13 residues. The CDR3 sequence is CASSAHLVSEQYV. In DNA form, the CDR3 reads TGTGCCAGCAGCGCCCACCTAGTATCCGAGCAGTACGTC.

The chain joins TRBV14 to TRBJ1-2; D unclear. The germline V gene has CDR1 SGHDN and CDR2 FVKESK. Trimming cost V 3 bases and J 3 bases, with 11 bases left between them. The CDR3 length is 14 residues. The CDR3 region has the DNA TGTGCCAGCAGCCACTTCCCCAGCGACTATGGCTACACCTTC. It is translated as CASSHFPSDYGYTF.

This clonotype was seen a few times. This rearrangement joins TRBV5-1 to TRBJ1-1, with 8 bases fitting TRBD1. Germline V CDR1 and CDR2: SGHRS, YFSETQ. V lost 0 bases, J lost 3 bases, and 7 bases stayed unmatched. The CDR3 is 16 residues long. Here the CDR3 reads CASSLAPGQGDTEAFF. DNA of the CDR3: TGCGCCAGCAGCTTGGCCCCCGGACAGGGAGACACTGAAGCTTTCTTT. Full variable domain (rest looked up from reference TRBV5-1 and TRBJ1-1): KAGVTQTPRYLIKTRGQQVTLSCSPISGHRSVSWYQQTPGQGLQFLFEYFSETQRNKGNFPGRFSGRQFSNSRSEMNVSTLELGDSALYLCASSLAPGQGDTEAFFGQGTRLTVV.

This clonotype was counted between two and nine times. The V gene is TRBV4-3, the J gene TRBJ1-2; no clear D gene. The CDR3 runs 15 residues. The germline CDR1 and CDR2 sequences are LGHNA and YSLEER. V dropped 3 bases and J dropped 7 bases, with 18 bases sitting between them. CDR3 nucleotides: TGCGCCAGCAGCCAGCACGACGTATTCCCCATTGGCTACACCTTC. Its translation: CASSQHDVFPIGYTF.

This clonotype appeared a few times. The chain recombines TRBV20-1 with TRBJ2-7; D perhaps matches TRBD1 (6 bases). CDR3 length: 15 residues. Germline CDR1 DFQATT, CDR2 SNEGSKA (reference sequence). V dropped 0 bases and J dropped 6 bases, with 18 bases sitting between them. The CDR3 loop is CSARDYRARVGEQYF. Written as DNA, the CDR3 is TGCAGTGCTAGAGACTACAGGGCCCGGGTAGGCGAGCAGTACTTC.

The chain is built from TRBV20-1 and TRBJ2-2; TRBD2 might be the D (6 bases). Germline CDR1 DFQATT, CDR2 SNEGSKA (reference sequence). Trimming stripped 7 bases from V and 4 bases from J, with 7 bases between. The CDR3 runs to 11 residues. The CDR3 nucleotides read TGCAGTGTCGGGGGCACCGGGGAGCTGTTTTTT. Translated, it gives CSVGGTGELFF.

The chain recombines TRBV6-5 with TRBJ2-3; D not certain. The CDR3 has 12 amino acids. Trimming pared 5 bases from V and 4 bases from J, leaving 7 bases between. Germline values: CDR1 MNHEY, CDR2 SVGAGI. Here the CDR3 DNA reads TGTGCCAGCAGTACAGTATCAGATACGCAGTATTTT. Its protein product is CASSTVSDTQYF.

V and J are TRBV7-8 and TRBJ1-5; D remains ambiguous. The CDR3 is made up of 16 amino acids. CDR1 and CDR2 from the germline V gene are SGHVS and FQNEAQ. Trimming stripped 0 bases from V and 3 bases from J, with 12 bases between. CDR3 bases: TGTGCCAGCAGCTTAGCGGGGTTCCGAAACAATCAGCCCCAGCATTTT. Translation gives CASSLAGFRNNQPQHF. Based on the CDR3 plus reference TRBV7-8 and TRBJ1-5, the full variable domain is GAGVSQSPRYKVAKRGQDVALRCDPISGHVSLFWYQQALGQGPEFLTYFQNEAQLDKSGLPSDRFFAERPEGSVSTLKIQRTQQEDSAVYLCASSLAGFRNNQPQHFGDGTRLSIL.

The chain recombines TRBV20-1 with TRBJ2-7; 7 nucleotides line up with TRBD2. J was trimmed by 3 bases and V by 0 bases; bases with no gene match: 11. The CDR3 covers 16 residues. CDR1 is DFQATT, CDR2 SNEGSKA, per germline (reference sequence). The CDR3 sequence: CSARDKSGEAFYEQYF. The CDR3 DNA is TGCAGTGCTAGAGATAAGAGCGGGGAGGCCTTCTACGAGCAGTACTTC.

This clonotype has just a few counts. V usage is TRBV19 and J usage is TRBJ2-1; D remains unclear. CDR1 and CDR2 from the germline V gene are LNHDA and SQIVND (reference sequence). The V gene lost 9 bases and the J gene lost 0 bases, with 18 bases spanning the gap. This CDR3 spans 16 amino acids. The CDR3 loop reads CASQTSRGTSYNEQFF. The DNA of the CDR3 is TGTGCCAGCCAAACCTCTCGAGGCACCTCCTACAATGAGCAGTTCTTC.

The rearrangement links TRBV4-1 to TRBJ2-3; TRBD2 agrees at 8 bases. This CDR3 contains 16 residues. Germline values: CDR1 MGHRA, CDR2 YSYEKL. V trimming: 4 bases; J trimming: 0 bases; junction bases outside the gene matches: 6. The CDR3 protein is CASSRRAGGSTDTQYF. CDR3 nucleotides: TGCGCCAGCAGCCGCCGGGCGGGGGGTAGCACAGATACGCAGTATTTT.

The chain combines TRBV19 with TRBJ1-4; 8 nucleotides agree with TRBD1. Losses at the gene ends were 4 bases for V and 11 bases for J; bases not matched to a gene: 6. Germline V gene sequence: CDR1 LNHDA, CDR2 SQIVND (reference sequence). The CDR3 totals 13 residues. The CDR3 sequence is CASSNPGQVKLFF. CDR3 bases: TGTGCCAGTAGTAATCCGGGACAGGTCAAACTGTTTTTT.

This clonotype was found many times. The chain uses TRBV20-1 and TRBJ1-5; 8 bases agree with TRBD1. The CDR3 length is 12 residues. Germline values: CDR1 DFQATT, CDR2 SNEGSKA (reference sequence). J gave up 7 bases and V 3 bases, and 2 bases lay outside the gene matches. CDR3 in DNA: TGCAGTGCTAGGACAGGGGAACAGCCCCAGCATTTT. Its translation: CSARTGEQPQHF.

The chain links TRBV7-9 to TRBJ2-1; tentative D call: TRBD2 (7 bases). Germline assignment: CDR1 SEHNR and CDR2 FQNEAQ (reference sequence). V gave up 1 base and J gave up 7 bases, with 14 bases separating them. The CDR3 length is 15 residues. The CDR3 nucleotides are TGTGCCAGCAGCTTAGTTGGGGGGGGCCGAAATGAGCAGTTCTTC. It specifies CASSLVGGGRNEQFF. Together with reference TRBV7-9 and TRBJ2-1, the CDR3 gives the full variable domain: DTGVSQNPRHKITKRGQNVTFRCDPISEHNRLYWYRQTLGQGPEFLTYFQNEAQLEKSRLLSDRFSAERPKGSFSTLEIQRTEQGDSAMYLCASSLVGGGRNEQFFGPGTRLTVL.

This rearrangement joins TRBV2 to TRBJ2-5, with 7 bases that match TRBD2. Unmatched junction bases numbered 8, after V lost 9 bases and J lost 7 bases. This CDR3 has 12 residues. Germline V gene lookup returns CDR1 SNHLY and CDR2 FYNNEI. In DNA form, the CDR3 reads TGTGCCAGTACAGCGGGGATGGCGACCCAGTACTTC. Encoded protein: CASTAGMATQYF.

This clonotype appeared a few times. The rearrangement links TRBV4-3 to TRBJ2-3; tentatively, D is TRBD2 (6 bases). Trimming pared 8 bases from V and 2 bases from J, leaving 23 bases between. There are 17 residues in the CDR3. The germline V gene encodes CDR1 LGHNA and CDR2 YSLEER. In nucleotides, the CDR3 is TGCGCCAGCCCCCAGAGACGAGGGCTGGACTACACAGATACGCAGTATTTT. Translated: CASPQRRGLDYTDTQYF.

This rearrangement joins TRBV30 to TRBJ2-5; 11 positions agree with TRBD1. The germline V gene encodes CDR1 GTSNPN and CDR2 SVGIG (reference sequence). This CDR3 spans 14 amino acids. The junction had 6 bases not matched to a gene; V was cut back by 5 bases and J by 4 bases. The CDR3 here is CAWDYGTGGETQYF. CDR3 bases: TGTGCCTGGGACTACGGGACAGGGGGAGAGACCCAGTACTTC. Using reference TRBV30 and TRBJ2-5 for the parts outside the CDR3, the full variable domain is SQTIHQWPATLVQPVGSPLSLECTVEGTSNPNLYWYRQAAGRGLQLLFYSVGIGQISSEVPQNLSASRPQDRQFILSSKKLLLSDSGFYLCAWDYGTGGETQYFGPGTRLLVL.

CDR3 amino acids: CASSFCGGPGNEQFF. CDR3 sequence (DNA): TGTGCCAGCAGCTTCTGTGGGGGCCCGGGTAATGAGCAGTTCTTC. This rearrangement joins TRBV11-2 to TRBJ2-1, with D possibly being TRBD1 (6 bases). CDR1 and CDR2 from the germline V gene are SGHAT and FQNNGV. Trimming pared 3 bases from V and 7 bases from J, leaving 16 bases between. This CDR3 is built from 15 residues.